The entry that follows covers one TCR beta chain sequence. Its matching antigen is unknown. The data are from a study of cytomegalovirus exposure and HLA in healthy donors. Use of 60 Vbeta and 13 Jbeta primers characterized the PCR. Sequenced by immunoSEQ multiplex PCR; TCRdb stores in-frame clones only, minus some. This table has about 110,000 clones, just over 70% appearing once. The CDR3 has 16 residues. Trimming removed 1 base from V and 3 bases from J; junction bases left unmatched: 3. The germline CDR1 and CDR2 sequences are SGHAT and FQNNGV. Whole-study results and caveats: Later examination showed HLA-associated TCR beta chains had greater clonal expansion than equally common others.

V usage is TRBV11-2 and J usage is TRBJ2-1, with 10 bases fitting TRBD2. Sequences were obtained from PBMCs. The sequence derives from a boy between 10 and 17 years old in good health and CMV-seronegative. The CDR3 loop is CASSLVGTSVYNEQFF. CDR3 bases: TGTGCCAGCAGCTTAGTAGGGACTAGCGTCTACAATGAGCAGTTCTTC.